This entry describes one T cell receptor (beta chain). The antigen is not known. These data are taken from a study of blood T cells in healthy people across ages. Overall study findings and caveats: Unknown CMV status may confound age-related changes in expanded clones.

V was clipped by 6 bases and J by 1 base; unmatched bases: 4. The CDR3 is 14 amino acids. Looked up from germline, CDR1 is MDHEN and CDR2 is SYDVKM. The authors ran a second PCR of roughly 7 to 11 cycles using a sample-barcoded 5' primer and a J-beta primer mix. TCRdb independently ran MiXCR on the 5' RACE reads; one entry per CDR3 protein. This sample has about 1.6 million distinct CDR3 sequences, with about 31% found just once. This sequence joins TRBV28 and TRBJ2-5, with 8 bases fitting TRBD2. Sequenced material: blood. The clonotype originates from a young woman in good health. For the CDR3, the DNA is TGTGCCAGCAGGGTTAGCGGGATCCAAGAGACCCAGTACTTC. It codes for CASRVSGIQETQYF.